Each of the 18 T cell receptor beta chains below was sequenced from the same sample in a study of blood T cell repertoires in COVID-19. Sequencing used immunoSEQ multiplex PCR; TCRdb keeps in-frame clones, though not all of them. The profile shows fewer than 150,000 clones, roughly 80% of them singletons. Sample: peripheral blood. Source of these receptors: a woman of 80 years or more in a cohort sampled during active or convalescent COVID-19.

The J gene is TRBJ1-6, the V gene TRBV2; TRBD1 matches 10 bases. Unmatched junction bases numbered 5, after V lost 5 bases and J lost 10 bases. The CDR3 is made up of 14 amino acids. From germline, CDR1 is SNHLY and CDR2 FYNNEI. CDR3 DNA: TGTGCCAGCAGTCCCGGGACAGGGGTCTCACCCCTCCACTTT. It yields the protein CASSPGTGVSPLHF.

The chain combines TRBV20-1 with TRBJ1-2; possibly TRBD1 for D (5 bases). This CDR3 is built from 15 residues. Germline CDR1 is DFQATT and CDR2 is SNEGSKA (reference sequence). Trimming took off 3 bases at V and 4 bases at J, with 18 bases between the two ends. This CDR3 is CSASPDPAGIYGYTF. In DNA, the CDR3 is TGCAGTGCTAGTCCCGACCCGGCAGGGATCTATGGCTACACCTTC.

This sequence joins TRBV4-3 and TRBJ2-1, with 10 bases that match TRBD1. With 2 bases clipped from V and 4 bases from J, the junction kept 8 bases outside the gene matches. This CDR3 comprises 17 residues. Germline CDR1 is LGHNA and CDR2 is YSLEER. CDR3 sequence: CASSQHPGQGTYNEQFF. CDR3 coding DNA: TGCGCCAGCAGCCAACACCCGGGACAGGGGACTTACAATGAGCAGTTCTTC.

V and J are TRBV5-1 and TRBJ1-1; 7 nucleotides agree with TRBD1. The trim removed 3 bases at V and 2 bases at J, leaving 7 bases unmatched. The CDR3 covers 15 residues. CDR1 and CDR2 from the germline V gene are SGHRS and YFSETQ. The CDR3: CASSSGQPSNTEAFF. As DNA, the CDR3 is TGCGCCAGCAGCTCGGGACAGCCTTCAAACACTGAAGCTTTCTTT.

V and J are TRBV29-1 and TRBJ1-1; 12 positions match TRBD1. CDR3 length equals 14 residues. V lost 6 bases to trimming and J lost 2 bases; unmatched junction nucleotides: 4. Germline V gene data show CDR1 as SQVTM and CDR2 as ANQGSEA. In DNA, the CDR3 is TGCAGCGTCCGGGACAGGGGGCGAAACACTGAAGCTTTCTTT. This encodes CSVRDRGRNTEAFF. Full variable domain (remainder filled in from reference TRBV29-1 and TRBJ1-1): SAVISQKPSRDICQRGTSLTIQCQVDSQVTMMFWYRQQPGQSLTLIATANQGSEATYESGFVIDKFPISRPNLTFSTLTVSNMSPEDSSIYLCSVRDRGRNTEAFFGQGTRLTVV.

CDR3 residues: CASSPSQSYYGYTF. The CDR3 DNA reads as TGTGCCAGCAGCCCCTCCCAGTCTTACTATGGCTACACCTTC. The chain is built from TRBV7-9 and TRBJ1-2; D is ambiguous. Trimming pared 5 bases from V and 3 bases from J, leaving 13 bases between. The CDR3 loop spans 14 amino acids. Germline loops: CDR1 SEHNR, CDR2 FQNEAQ (reference sequence).

The chain is built from TRBV2 and TRBJ1-2, with 7 bases identical to TRBD1. The CDR3 has 13 residues. Germline V CDR1 and CDR2: SNHLY, FYNNEI. The junction had 6 bases not matched to a gene; V was cut back by 6 bases and J by 5 bases. The CDR3 here is CASRGDSHYGYTF. The CDR3 nucleotides read TGTGCCAGCAGGGGGGACAGCCATTATGGCTACACCTTC.

This sequence joins TRBV11-3 and TRBJ2-2, with D hard to call. CDR3 size: 14 residues. The ends were cut back, 0 bases at V and 6 bases at J, with 8 bases in the middle. CDR1 and CDR2 (germline): SGHNT, YENEEA. The CDR3 DNA sequence: TGTGCCAGCAGCTTAGATCCGTCGTCCGGGGAGCTGTTTTTT. Amino acid sequence: CASSLDPSSGELFF.

The chain recombines TRBV18 with TRBJ1-1; D gene ambiguous. Trimming left V 0 bases short and J 11 bases short, with 10 bases between. The CDR3 spans 12 residues. CDR1 is KGHSH, CDR2 LQKENI, per germline. As DNA, the CDR3 is TGTGCCAGCTCACCACCGTCACAAAAGGCTTTCTTT. Its translation: CASSPPSQKAFF.

In DNA, the CDR3 is TGTGCCAGCAGTCTCGACAGGAATCAGCCCCAGCATTTT. Encoded protein: CASSLDRNQPQHF. This chain links TRBV7-2 with TRBJ1-5; D is possibly TRBD1 (6 bases). Per germline, CDR1 SGHTA and CDR2 FQGNSA. CDR3 length equals 13 residues. With 6 bases removed from V and 4 bases from J, the gap between germline ends came to 10 bases.

The genes are TRBV28 and TRBJ2-5, with D tentatively TRBD2 (6 bases). This CDR3 is built from 16 residues. The germline gives CDR1 MDHEN, CDR2 SYDVKM. Trimming cost V 1 base and J 0 bases, with 12 bases left between them. For the CDR3, the DNA is TGTGCCAGCAGTTTATTCGGAGTAGCGGACCAAGAGACCCAGTACTTC. This encodes CASSLFGVADQETQYF.

The genes are TRBV4-1 and TRBJ1-2; TRBD1 might be the D (6 bases). The CDR3 extends over 16 amino acids. With 6 bases removed from V and 4 bases from J, the gap between germline ends came to 21 bases. CDR1 is MGHRA and CDR2 is YSYEKL in the germline V gene. CDR3 sequence: CASSYSTGTSVYGYTF. CDR3 nucleotide sequence: TGCGCCAGCAGTTATTCAACAGGGACCTCGGTCTATGGCTACACCTTC.

The J gene is TRBJ1-1, the V gene TRBV5-8; 7 bases are shared with TRBD1. With V trimmed by 0 bases and J by 1 base, 3 bases remained unmatched. This CDR3 is built from 15 residues. Looked up from germline, CDR1 is SGHTS and CDR2 is YDEGEE. CDR3 residues: CASSLVGQQNTEAFF. The CDR3 DNA follows: TGTGCCAGCAGCTTGGTGGGACAGCAGAACACTGAAGCTTTCTTT.

This clone came up a few times. The chain links TRBV9 to TRBJ2-1; D is possibly TRBD2 (5 bases). Germline lookup yields CDR1 SGDLS and CDR2 YYNGEE. The V end was cut by 0 bases, the J end by 0 bases, with 10 bases between. The CDR3 consists of 16 residues. The CDR3 bases are TGTGCCAGCAGCGTAGTCCCGGGGAGCTCCTACAATGAGCAGTTCTTC. Protein product: CASSVVPGSSYNEQFF.

This clone occurred a few times. The chain carries TRBV5-4 and TRBJ1-5, with TRBD1 as a possible D gene (6 bases). Looked up from germline, CDR1 is SGHNT and CDR2 is YYREEE (reference sequence). This CDR3 has 15 amino acids. V lost 9 bases, J lost 1 base, and 17 bases lay in between. CDR3 nucleotide sequence: TGTGCCACCCAGCGGGGGACAAGCAGCAATCAGCCCCAGCATTTT. This encodes CATQRGTSSNQPQHF.

V is TRBV7-9 and J is TRBJ2-5; 7 bases match TRBD2. The CDR3 is 15 amino acids. Germline CDR1 SEHNR, CDR2 FQNEAQ (reference sequence). Trimming cost V 5 bases and J 0 bases; bases outside gene matches: 6. This CDR3 is CASSPWGGYQETQYF. The CDR3 nucleotides read TGTGCCAGCAGCCCTTGGGGGGGGTACCAAGAGACCCAGTACTTC.

This clone was recorded only once. The J gene is TRBJ1-5, the V gene TRBV5-8; TRBD1 matches 10 bases. Germline loops: CDR1 SGHTS, CDR2 YDEGEE. After removal of 4 bases from V and 0 bases from J, the junction contained 10 bases not matched to a gene. The CDR3 is made up of 18 amino acids. The DNA of the CDR3 is TGTGCCAGCAGCCGGGGGACAGGGGCTCTCTATAGCAATCAGCCCCAGCATTTT. Translated, it gives CASSRGTGALYSNQPQHF.

V usage is TRBV13 and J usage is TRBJ2-4, with D possibly matching TRBD2 (5 bases). The CDR3 length is 16 residues. V shed 0 bases and J shed 0 bases, with 9 bases lying between them. Looked up from germline, CDR1 is PRHDT and CDR2 is FYEKMQ (reference sequence). CDR3 nucleotide sequence: TGTGCCAGCAGCTTAGGGCGGGTAGTAGCCAAAAACATTCAGTACTTC. Translating it yields CASSLGRVVAKNIQYF.